These 14 T cell receptor beta chains share one sample of origin, sequenced in a study of beta chain features in type 1 diabetes. Study findings and constraints: For Type 1 diabetes patients, all four CD4+ subsets carried TCRB CDR3s that were moderately but significantly shorter.

All of the isolated RNA was reverse transcribed, so expressed TCRB transcripts were sequenced. The data were produced by immunoSEQ multiplex PCR, yet TCRdb's version contains in-frame clones alone and is incomplete. The sample carries fewer than 350,000 clones, approximately 15% recorded once. These TCRs' antigens remain unknown. The specimen was naive CD4+ T cells from blood. All receptors derive from a man aged 18 to 29 with type 1 diabetes.

The J gene is TRBJ1-5, the V gene TRBV5-1; D is possibly TRBD1 (6 bases). The germline CDR1 and CDR2 sequences are SGHRS and YFSETQ. V lost 5 bases, J lost 2 bases, and 11 bases lay in between. The length of the CDR3 is 14 residues. CDR3 region: CASSHSGGNQPQHF. CDR3 bases: TGCGCCAGCAGTCATTCAGGGGGCAATCAGCCCCAGCATTTT.

In its sample, this clone was seen a few times. CDR3 in amino acids: CASRSRPDTQYF. The CDR3 bases are TGTGCCAGCAGGTCTAGGCCAGATACGCAGTATTTT. The J gene is TRBJ2-3, the V gene TRBV7-9; D is unresolved. V was shortened by 6 bases and J by 4 bases, with 8 bases between the two germline ends. Germline V gene lookup returns CDR1 SEHNR and CDR2 FQNEAQ (reference sequence). There are 12 residues in the CDR3.

This clone was counted only a few times. The CDR3 protein is CASSTTEFKETQYF. The DNA of the CDR3 is TGTGCCAGTAGTACGACAGAGTTTAAAGAGACCCAGTACTTC. The rearrangement uses TRBV19 and TRBJ2-5, with D possibly matching TRBD1 (5 bases). The germline gives CDR1 LNHDA, CDR2 SQIVND (reference sequence). The CDR3 is 14 amino acids. V was pared by 4 bases and J by 3 bases, with 12 bases between.

This clone was recorded a few times. The chain is built from TRBV18 and TRBJ2-3; D remains unclear. Germline CDR1 and CDR2: KGHSH and LQKENI. This CDR3 comprises 12 residues. Trimming left V 6 bases short and J 9 bases short, with 13 bases between. The CDR3 sequence is CASSLRLETQYF. The CDR3 DNA follows: TGTGCCAGCTCTCTACGACTCGAAACGCAGTATTTT.

V and J are TRBV5-4 and TRBJ2-3; 10 bases are a match to TRBD2. J gave up 3 bases and V 5 bases, and 12 bases lay outside the gene matches. This CDR3 contains 17 residues. CDR1 and CDR2 (germline): SGHNT, YYREEE (reference sequence). The CDR3, as DNA: TGTGCCAGCAGGAATGGAGGACTAGCGGAAGAAACAGATACGCAGTATTTT. Translated, it gives CASRNGGLAEETDTQYF.

This clone occurred a few times. CDR3 sequence (DNA): TGTGCCAGCAGCTTAGAGTCGGGGGGCAACGAGCAGTACTTC. This gives the protein CASSLESGGNEQYF. The chain recombines TRBV7-6 with TRBJ2-7, with D possibly TRBD2 on 7 matching bases. The CDR3 consists of 14 residues. CDR1 and CDR2 from the germline V gene are SGHVS and FNYEAQ. V was shortened by 1 base and J by 5 bases, with 12 bases between the two germline ends.

The V call is TRBV5-1, the J call TRBJ1-6; D is uncertain. The CDR3 is made up of 14 amino acids. Trimming left V 0 bases short and J 8 bases short, with 9 bases between. Germline V lookup: CDR1 SGHRS, CDR2 YFSETQ. CDR3 nucleotide sequence: TGCGCCAGCAGCTTGGATCCCCGCGATTCACCCCTCCACTTT. This sequence encodes CASSLDPRDSPLHF.

This rearrangement joins TRBV5-1 to TRBJ2-5; D perhaps matches TRBD1 (5 bases). This CDR3 is built from 13 residues. Trimming removed 4 bases from V and 4 bases from J, with 11 bases in between. Germline-derived CDR1 and CDR2 are SGHRS and YFSETQ. As DNA, the CDR3 is TGCGCCAGCAGCGACAGTTTTGGAGAGACCCAGTACTTC. Translating gives CASSDSFGETQYF. The variable domain in full, with the rest retrieved from reference TRBV5-1 and TRBJ2-5, is KAGVTQTPRYLIKTRGQQVTLSCSPISGHRSVSWYQQTPGQGLQFLFEYFSETQRNKGNFPGRFSGRQFSNSRSEMNVSTLELGDSALYLCASSDSFGETQYFGPGTRLLVL.

The chain carries TRBV6-5 and TRBJ2-7; no firm D call. Trimming took 0 bases from V and 2 from J, leaving 14 bases between them. The CDR3 has 16 residues. Germline assignment: CDR1 MNHEY and CDR2 SVGAGI. This CDR3 is CASSYSGASTPYEQYF. The CDR3, as DNA: TGTGCCAGCAGTTACTCGGGCGCCTCCACCCCCTACGAGCAGTACTTC.

The sample holds a few counts of this clone. The V and J genes are TRBV5-1 and TRBJ1-1, with D tentatively TRBD1 (6 bases). Trimming removed 2 bases at V and 1 base at J, with 9 bases between. Germline values: CDR1 SGHRS, CDR2 YFSETQ. The length of the CDR3 is 14 residues. CDR3 DNA: TGCGCCAGCAGCTTTCAACAGGGGAACACTGAAGCTTTCTTT. It specifies CASSFQQGNTEAFF.

This clone came up a few times. The rearrangement joins TRBV2 to TRBJ1-6; 7 bases align to TRBD1. With V trimmed by 7 bases and J by 10 bases, 4 bases remained unmatched. CDR3 length: 12 residues. Germline V gene sequence: CDR1 SNHLY, CDR2 FYNNEI. The CDR3 loop reads CASNTGASPLHF. The CDR3 DNA sequence: TGTGCCAGCAACACAGGGGCCTCACCCCTCCACTTT.

The V gene is TRBV11-2, the J gene TRBJ2-2, with TRBD1 as a possible D gene (5 bases). Germline CDR1 and CDR2: SGHAT and FQNNGV. Trimming left V 5 bases short and J 1 base short, with 14 bases between. The CDR3 sequence is 16 residues long. The CDR3 coding sequence is TGTGCCAGCAGCCAACGGTGGCAGGGGAACACCGGGGAGCTGTTTTTT. It specifies CASSQRWQGNTGELFF.

The chain employs TRBV19 and TRBJ1-4; 7 bases match TRBD1. The CDR3 sequence is 14 residues long. V shed 5 bases, J shed 0 bases, and the junction held 0 bases outside the gene matches. CDR1 is LNHDA and CDR2 is SQIVND in the germline V gene (reference sequence). For the CDR3, the DNA is TGTGCCAGTAGTGGGACAGCAACTAATGAAAAACTGTTTTTT. This gives the protein CASSGTATNEKLFF. Complete variable domain (other parts from reference TRBV19 and TRBJ1-4): DGGITQSPKYLFRKEGQNVTLSCEQNLNHDAMYWYRQDPGQGLRLIYYSQIVNDFQKGDIAEGYSVSREKKESFPLTVTSAQKNPTAFYLCASSGTATNEKLFFGSGTQLSVL.

About this clone: A read error may produce the germline difference seen at one junction end. This chain links TRBV2 with TRBJ2-7, with 14 bases identical to TRBD2. CDR3 length: 14 amino acids. In germline, CDR1 is SNHLY, CDR2 FYNNEI. The CDR3, as DNA: TGTGCCAGCAGCGAGGATACGCCGGGACTAGCGGGAGTCTTC. This codes for CASSEDTPGLAGVF.